The subject of this entry is one T cell receptor (beta chain). Its antigen is unknown. Combining CD45RO+ cells with CCR7-negative CD45RA+ TemRA cells gave CD8 memory. The CDR3 totals 13 residues. Per germline, CDR1 SGHDT and CDR2 YYEEEE. V lost 4 bases and J 7 bases, leaving 12 bases between the germline ends. Sorted-subset replicate PCRs used 150 to 200 ng DNA, approximately 27,000 T cell genomes. Clones were sequenced by immunoSEQ multiplex PCR, and TCRdb holds only the in-frame ones, with some missing. Of approximately 320,000 clones in the sample, more than 75% were seen once. The data stem from a study of shared clonotypes between healthy human individuals. Study-level points and caveats: Larger estimated richness was generally recorded for naive subsets relative to memory subsets.

The specimen was memory CD8+ T cells sorted from blood. The subset is: CD45RO+ cells pooled with CCR7-negative TemRA cells. The clonotype originates from a man younger than 30 in good health. The chain recombines TRBV5-6 with TRBJ2-1; perhaps TRBD1 as D (5 bases). CDR3 in amino acids: CASSLRGGNEQFF. DNA of the CDR3: TGTGCCAGCAGCCTTAGGGGTGGGAATGAGCAGTTCTTC.